This entry describes one T cell receptor beta chain. This record comes from a study of cytotoxic CD8 clonotypes in ibrutinib-treated CLL. Overall study context: Per sample, productive templates averaged around 260,000 and productive rearrangements averaged roughly 91,000.

This CDR3 has 16 residues. V was clipped by 4 bases and J by 0 bases, with 15 bases between them. Germline CDR1 reads SGDLS; CDR2 reads YYNGEE. The planned depth of sequencing spanned 1 in 200,000 to 1 in 1 million T cells. Here immunoSEQ multiplex PCR was the method, and the copy in TCRdb shows in-frame clones only, minus some. The sample yields about 25,000 clones, approximately 85% seen once. Sequenced material: PBMCs, taken after 24 months of ibrutinib treatment. The chain is built from TRBV9 and TRBJ2-3; TRBD2 is a possible D gene (7 bases). The receptor's source is a human donor with chronic lymphocytic leukemia. CDR3 region: CASSPYEGGSTDTQYF. The CDR3 DNA follows: TGTGCCAGCAGCCCTTACGAGGGGGGGAGCACAGATACGCAGTATTTT.